The rows below give T cell receptor beta chains drawn from one sample of a study of blood T cell repertoires in COVID-19. Method: immunoSEQ multiplex PCR; TCRdb's copy keeps in-frame clones and lacks some. The data contain fewer than 250,000 clones, about 85% of them singletons. The sequenced sample consisted of peripheral blood. Every receptor here comes from an older man with acute or convalescent COVID-19. The CDR3 runs from the conserved cysteine through the conserved F or W. Fields, in order: clone size, D gene, V gene, J gene, CDR3 DNA, CDR3 protein. D genes are given only for firm matches. Size is omitted from some rows. Given values are once, few, many or a class for expanded clones.

size: -; D: -; V: TRBV18; J: TRBJ2-3; DNA: TGTGCCAGCTCACCTAGCGGCGCAGATACGCAGTATTTT; CDR3: CASSPSGADTQYF
size: once; D: TRBD2; V: TRBV7-3; J: TRBJ2-1; DNA: TGTGCCAGCACCCGTGGACTAGCGGGGGCTAATGAGCAGTTCTTC; CDR3: CASTRGLAGANEQFF
size: -; D: -; V: TRBV7-8; J: TRBJ1-1; DNA: TGTGCCAGCAGCTTTGTCCGGGACACTGAAGCTTTCTTT; CDR3: CASSFVRDTEAFF
size: few; D: TRBD1; V: TRBV7-2; J: TRBJ1-2; DNA: TGTGCCAGCAGCTTAGAAGGGTGGGACAGGGGCTATGGCTACACCTTC; CDR3: CASSLEGWDRGYGYTF
size: -; D: -; V: TRBV18; J: TRBJ1-4; DNA: TGTGCCAGCTCTCGCCGGGACACCCGGAATAATGAAAAACTGTTTTTT; CDR3: CASSRRDTRNNEKLFF
size: -; D: TRBD2; V: TRBV24-1; J: TRBJ2-1; DNA: TGTGCCACCAGTGATTTCGTCCACCTACTAGCGGGAATATACAATGAGCAGTTCTTC; CDR3: CATSDFVHLLAGIYNEQFF
size: -; D: TRBD2; V: TRBV30; J: TRBJ2-3; DNA: TGTGCCTGGAAGGCGGGAGGCACCACAGATACGCAGTATTTT; CDR3: CAWKAGGTTDTQYF
size: -; D: -; V: TRBV6-1; J: TRBJ2-7; DNA: TGTGCCAGCAGTGACACCTACGAGCAGTACTTC; CDR3: CASSDTYEQYF
size: few; D: -; V: TRBV12-5; J: TRBJ2-1; DNA: TGTGCTAGTGGTTTGGACGGGTATGAGCAGTTCTTC; CDR3: CASGLDGYEQFF
size: -; D: -; V: TRBV5-1; J: TRBJ2-1; DNA: TGCGCCAGCAGCTTGATGGGAGATGAGCAGTTCTTC; CDR3: CASSLMGDEQFF
size: -; D: -; V: TRBV3-1/TRBV3-2; J: TRBJ2-1; DNA: TGTGCCAGCAGCTTACAGGGCTATGAGCAGTTCTTC; CDR3: CASSLQGYEQFF